This T cell receptor (beta chain) was documented in a study of blood T cell repertoires in COVID-19. Study-wide background: Samples representing acute and convalescent COVID-19 were sourced from the United States, Italy and Spain. T cells, B-cell-depleted T cells, or PBMCs supplied cDNA or gDNA.

The CDR3 is made up of 14 amino acids. CDR1 is MDHEN and CDR2 is SYDVKM in the germline V gene. V was clipped by 8 bases and J by 2 bases; unmatched bases: 9. Authors' analysis steps: For nucleated cells, counts were estimated from reference gene primer amplification. Clones were read by immunoSEQ multiplex PCR, and TCRdb kept only the in-frame ones, dropping some. D and trimming were read from the DNA, whereas the V and J calls and clone size are those reported in that table. The profile shows approximately 170,000 clones, roughly nine tenths of them singletons. This clonotype originated in a woman older than 75 in a cohort sampled during active or convalescent COVID-19. The source material was peripheral blood. The rearrangement links TRBV28 to TRBJ2-7; TRBD2 aligns across 7 bases. CDR3 sequence (DNA): TGTGCCAGCTCCCTCGGGCGGGAGCCCTACGAGCAGTACTTC. It translates to CASSLGREPYEQYF.